Listed here is a single T cell receptor beta chain. This clone was counted a few times. Its antigen is still unknown. No much larger clone is present one base from it, and per-base qualities are unavailable. This sample is drawn from a study of blood T cell repertoires in COVID-19 (dated by TCRdb to about 2020). Background on the whole study: Samples from collaborators originated in the United States, Italy and Spain and spanned both the acute and convalescent phases of COVID-19. The prospective study material was composed of cDNA or gDNA derived from T cells, B-cell-depleted T cells, or PBMCs. Deeply sampled blood TCRbeta repertoires from subjects exposed to, actively infected with, or recovered from COVID-19 were included in the dataset. The repertoires were released in a freely available public database intended as a resource for research on the immune response to SARS-CoV-2. The samples were drawn from two sources: the first 160 participants of the ongoing ImmuneRACE study, and about 1,300 subjects contributed by 6 global collaborators. The sample metadata nearly always contained a de-identified subject ID, COVID-19 status, age in years and sex. Where available, HLA class I and class II types were obtained from metadata supplied by the sample provider rather than from assay-based typing.

What the study reported, not specific to this receptor: The amount of clinical and demographic metadata varied by source and participant and was provided uncurated.

TCRbeta CDR3 regions were amplified from genomic DNA using the immunoSEQ Assay, a bias-controlled multiplex PCR. The source study handled its data this way. The number of nucleated cells in each sample was estimated from the amplification of reference gene primers within the assay. To quantify the absolute abundance of each unique TCRbeta CDR3 rearrangement, sequence reads were collapsed and filtered. For each sample, productive Simpson clonality was calculated as the square root of Simpson's diversity index across productive rearrangements. In TCRdb, the immuneACCESS table is reduced to in-frame sequences with V and J assigned. These tables do not hold every clone; where another copy was compared, an unresolved V gene accounts for under half, and the others remain unexplained. The DNA was the basis for D and trimming; V, J and clone size are from that table. The sample table records about 280,000 clones; under 90% of these occur just once. Of the sample, 7.5% to 10% falls within the top ten clones.

Samples from volunteer blood donors who had recovered from COVID-19 were contributed by a second Seattle source. Each collaborating institution followed its own protocols to collect whole blood in K2EDTA tubes. For TCRbeta analysis, collaborators shipped samples in one of three forms: frozen whole blood, isolated PBMCs, or DNA extracted from either of those sample types. This clonotype originated in a woman between 50 and 59 years old who had recovered from COVID-19. Sequenced: peripheral blood.

The CDR3 corresponds to CASSLEGQLRGKTQYF. The sequenced DNA is TGTGCCAGCAGCCTAGAGGGACAGTTGCGTGGGAAGACCCAGTACTTC. The sequence is built from TRBV7-8 and TRBJ2-5; a stretch of 7 junction bases matches TRBD1. V has 5 bases trimmed and J has 6 bases trimmed; junction bases matching no gene number 15. The CDR1 and CDR2 encoded by the germline V gene are SGHVS and FQNEAQ. The CDR3 covers 16 residues, taking in both the cysteine and the phenylalanine. CDR3 DNA only is kept here, 48 bases in frame from base 1.